This T cell receptor beta chain emerged from a study of CD8+ T cells in alopecia areata listed by TCRdb under 2018. In terms of the full investigation: Treated patients were enrolled in an open-label pilot trial of oral tofacitinib, 5 to 10 mg twice daily, for moderate-to-severe alopecia areata. Clonality in the scalp was compared among normal scalp (n=4), patchy alopecia areata scalp (n=8), and alopecia totalis/universalis scalp (n=8). Tofacitinib was given for 6 to 18 months, followed by 6 months of follow-up off drug to assess delayed response and recurrence. The RNA source kit depended on sample type: the PAXgene miRNA kit for fixed scalp, the miRNeasy kit for PBMCs, and the RNeasy kit for mouse skin. In treated patients, disease severity was measured using the SALT score, which gives the percentage of scalp surface area affected. Human TCRbeta sequencing covered scalp tissue and sorted CD4+ and CD8+ peripheral blood T cells from patchy and totalis/universalis alopecia areata patients and healthy controls. Tofacitinib-treated patients had biopsies at baseline and at 4 and 24 weeks of treatment, with a later scalp biopsy in several patients. immunoSEQ multiplex PCR using 35 Vbeta forward primers and 13 Jbeta reverse primers was used to amplify TCRbeta CDR3 regions. The study used high-throughput TCRbeta sequencing to examine T cell clonal expansion in alopecia areata, in both the C3H/HeJ mouse model and human patients. Broader findings and caveats from the paper: During tofacitinib treatment, many expanded lesional clones remained in scalp and blood, and this persistence may partly explain relapse after treatment is stopped. Unlike mouse skin, which is dominated by gammadelta T cells, normal human skin has resident alphabeta T cells that are also sequenced, and this complicates analysis of the scalp TCR repertoire. Compared with mice, TCR sequences shared between patients were less clear, possibly partly because of HLA diversity across the patient population. Scalp clonality and the number of expanded CD8+ clones among the top 100 scalp clones were significantly decreased by tofacitinib. Higher clonality and more expanded CD8+ clones were observed in lesional scalp than in normal scalp, particularly in alopecia totalis/universalis, a finding suggestive of antigenic drive. Because the treated cohort was small and included a single nonresponder, larger studies are needed to assess links between baseline CD8+ expansion and response.

Per the publication, the time point label means: roughly 27 days on oral tofacitinib. What this sample's treatment or condition label stands for: oral pan-JAK inhibitor, 5-10 mg twice daily. From alopecia areata patients, peripheral blood was collected along with lesional scalp punch biopsies. After PBMCs were isolated by density centrifugation and stained for CD3, CD4 and CD8, a FACSAria was used to sort CD4+ and CD8+ T cells. From the germline V gene, CDR1 is SQVTM and CDR2 is ANQGSEA. V loses 3 bases of germline sequence and J loses 7 bases, and the interval between the two ends is 16 bases. From the cysteine through the phenylalanine, the CDR3 covers 14 amino acids. Of all the DNA, just the CDR3 is kept, 42 bases in frame from base 1. This clone was seen a handful of times. This receptor's antigen is unknown. Nothing much larger sits one base from this clone, and base qualities are not available.

Receptors were amplified or captured by the immunoSEQ multiplex PCR assay. RNA was extracted from all samples and reverse transcribed into cDNA, which served as template for TCR sequencing. SuperScript III was used for first-strand cDNA synthesis, primed with a 2:1 mix of oligo-dT and random hexamers. Amplification bias was assessed with a synthetic immune receptor repertoire, and residual bias was removed computationally. The study's processing was this. Raw reads were preprocessed to remove errors, and CDR3 was defined by IMGT conventions from the conserved cysteine to phenylalanine. Clonality was calculated as 1 minus Shannon entropy normalized by log2 of the number of productive unique TCRs. CD4 or CD8 identity of scalp clones was inferred by cross-referencing scalp TCRbeta sequences with sorted blood CD4 and CD8 repertoires. TCRdb carries this immuneACCESS record with in-frame sequences only. Its versions omit some clonotypes, under half of them owing to an unresolved V gene in the studies checked, with the rest unexplained. V, J and clone size derive from that table, while D and trimming were established from the DNA sequence. In all, the sample holds 200,000 to 250,000 clones, and under 75% of those were seen once. The ten most abundant clones make up 1.6% of the sample.

This receptor chain uses TRBV29-1 and TRBJ2-1, with TRBD1 as a weak D call on 6 bases. The sequence derives from a human donor with alopecia areata. This material consisted of CD4+ T cells sorted from blood, taken at week 4, from a patient treated with tofacitinib. DNA sequence: TGCAGCGTTGAGGAAACAGGGTTTCGTAATGAGCAGTTCTTC. The resulting protein is CSVEETGFRNEQFF.